The table lists the clone carrying this T cell receptor (beta chain) with a few counts. Its antigen is not identified. These data belong to a study of cytomegalovirus exposure and HLA in healthy donors. General study findings and limits: In vitro checks showed that a few CMV-associated chains really do target CMV antigens. The authors enumerated roughly 160 TCR beta chains as linked to cytomegalovirus.

TCRdb's copy holds only in-frame clones and misses some; the assay was immunoSEQ multiplex PCR. The sample contains 130,000 to 150,000 clones, about 91% of which appear only once. Sample: PBMCs. This clonotype originated in a man in his late teens or twenties in good health and CMV-seropositive.

This CDR3 reads CASSPGQGHNEQFF. The CDR3 bases are TGTGCCAGCAGCCCAGGACAGGGGCACAATGAGCAGTTCTTC. The chain couples TRBV7-3 to TRBJ2-1; 9 bases are shared with TRBD1. This CDR3 is 14 amino acids long. Germline V lookup: CDR1 SGHTA, CDR2 FQGTGA. V shed 5 bases and J 5 bases; nucleotides not matched to a gene: 4.